This T cell receptor (beta chain) appears in the sequencing data of a study of monozygotic twins with inflammatory bowel disease. A remark on this clonotype: The antigen is unknown.

The study, taken as a whole, reports: Healthy co-twins, by inverse Simpson, had higher TCRbeta diversity than their siblings with IBD.

This CDR3 is 13 amino acids long. Germline-derived CDR1 and CDR2 are LGHNT and FRNRAP. Two nested PCRs, of 16 and 9 cycles, processed TCRalpha and TCRbeta cDNA. Using the 5' RACE reads, TCRdb records one entry per CDR3 protein without DNA. The sample spans about 110,000 distinct CDR3 sequences; the ten largest clones claim around 12%. Blood samples, whole and unsorted for T cells, yielded the isolated total RNA. J is TRBJ2-5 and V is TRBV12-5. The TCR comes from a human donor with ulcerative colitis or Crohn's disease, or a healthy co-twin of an affected twin (not recorded which). The sequenced material came from blood. The CDR3 loop is CASGLSNQETQYF.